This TCR beta chain was identified during a study of cytomegalovirus exposure and HLA in healthy donors. This CDR3 comprises 13 residues. The germline V gene encodes CDR1 SEHNR and CDR2 FQNEAQ (reference sequence). V lost 5 bases and J lost 6, with 10 bases in between. This PCR relied on a set of 60 Vbeta primers and 13 Jbeta primers. TCRdb keeps only in-frame clones here, not all; method: immunoSEQ multiplex PCR. Among approximately 150,000 clones listed, 80% were seen once. The sample consisted of PBMCs. V and J are TRBV7-9 and TRBJ2-2, with unresolved D. This receptor was identified in a young man in good health and CMV-seropositive. The CDR3 sequence is CASSPVSAGELFF. DNA for the CDR3: TGTGCCAGCAGCCCAGTGTCCGCCGGGGAGCTGTTTTTT.